This T cell receptor beta chain appears in the sequencing data of a study of radiation and T cells in renal cell carcinoma. Trimming stripped 1 base from V and 2 bases from J, with 11 bases between. This CDR3 is built from 16 residues. Germline CDR1 is SNHLY and CDR2 is FYNNEI. Time point given: blood 4 weeks post-SBRT, at nephrectomy. Sample treatment: 15 Gy SBRT to primary tumor, nephrectomy 4 weeks later. The count of this clone is one. Only in-frame clones appear in the TCRdb table, and some are missing; sequencing was by immunoSEQ multiplex PCR. The data hold 120,000 to 150,000 clones, with around nine tenths observed a single time.

This TCR came from a woman aged 50 to 60 with renal cell carcinoma. The sample here was blood, taken from a patient whose treatment included radiotherapy and nephrectomy. The rearrangement joins TRBV2 to TRBJ1-4; no firm D call. CDR3 sequence (DNA): TGTGCCAGCAGTGAAGTGGGAACAGAGACTAATGAAAAACTGTTTTTT. This codes for CASSEVGTETNEKLFF.